The 28 T cell receptor beta chains below come from one sample, sequenced in a study of CD8+ T cells in alopecia areata. Investigators isolated RNA and reverse transcribed it into cDNA to act as the sequencing template. TCRdb's copy holds only in-frame clones and misses some; the assay was immunoSEQ multiplex PCR. The sample has approximately 180,000 clones, more than 55% seen once. The treatment denotes: oral pan-JAK inhibitor, 5-10 mg twice daily. The source material was CD4+ T cells sorted from blood, sampled around week 49, from a patient treated with tofacitinib. Source of these receptors: a human donor with alopecia areata.

A few counts support this clone. The gene calls are TRBV29-1 and TRBJ1-2; tentative D call: TRBD1 (6 bases). Germline V gene sequence: CDR1 SQVTM, CDR2 ANQGSEA. This CDR3 contains 12 residues. The V end lost 6 bases, the J end lost 4 bases, and 12 bases lay between the germline ends. The DNA for the CDR3 is TGCAGCGTAACTCAGGGGATCTATGGCTACACCTTC. Its protein is CSVTQGIYGYTF. The full variable domain, its missing parts supplied by reference TRBV29-1 and TRBJ1-2, is SAVISQKPSRDICQRGTSLTIQCQVDSQVTMMFWYRQQPGQSLTLIATANQGSEATYESGFVIDKFPISRPNLTFSTLTVSNMSPEDSSIYLCSVTQGIYGYTFGSGTRLTVV.

In nucleotides, the CDR3 is TGTGCCAGCAGCGCGGGACAGGGGGCGATTTATGACTATGGCTACACCTTC. Residues: CASSAGQGAIYDYGYTF. The chain couples TRBV5-6 to TRBJ1-2; 12 nucleotides line up with TRBD1. Germline V gives CDR1 SGHDT, CDR2 YYEEEE. J gave up 3 bases and V 4 bases, and 10 bases lay outside the gene matches. The CDR3 extends over 17 amino acids.

As regards this clone: Compared with germline, one end of the junction differs, possibly owing to a read error. V gene TRBV7-2 combines with J gene TRBJ1-4; D uncertain. The CDR3 runs to 10 residues. CDR1 is SGHTA, CDR2 FQGNSA, per germline. This chain's CDR3 is CAGSLSGLFF. As DNA, the CDR3 is TGTGCCGGCAGCTTAAGCGGGCTGTTTTTT.

This chain connects TRBV30 to TRBJ1-5; 7 bases agree with TRBD1. Per the germline V gene, CDR1 is GTSNPN and CDR2 is SVGIG (reference sequence). V shed 1 base and J 6 bases; nucleotides not matched to a gene: 6. The CDR3 runs to 14 residues. CDR3 loop: CAWSGGQISQPQHF. The DNA of the CDR3 is TGTGCCTGGAGTGGGGGACAGATCTCTCAGCCCCAGCATTTT.

This clone was seen only a few times. This chain joins TRBV6-1 and TRBJ2-1; D perhaps matches TRBD1 (6 bases). Germline loops: CDR1 MNHNS, CDR2 SASEGT. The CDR3 has 13 residues. Trimming removed 7 bases at V and 7 bases at J, with 14 bases between. CDR3 nucleotides: TGTGCCAGCAATAACAGGGAGAGGAATGAGCAGTTCTTC. Its protein is CASNNRERNEQFF.

The V call is TRBV30, the J call TRBJ2-3, with D perhaps matching TRBD1 (5 bases). The germline V and J ends were trimmed by 0 bases and 1 base, with 11 bases remaining between them. From germline, CDR1 is GTSNPN and CDR2 SVGIG (reference sequence). The CDR3 loop spans 15 amino acids. In DNA form, the CDR3 reads TGTGCCTGGAGTGTGTCAGGGTTTGGCACAGATACGCAGTATTTT. The encoded protein is CAWSVSGFGTDTQYF.

V gene TRBV15 combines with J gene TRBJ2-3; no clear D. This CDR3 has 16 residues. The germline CDR1 and CDR2 sequences are LNHNV and YYDKDF (reference sequence). V dropped 6 bases and J dropped 5 bases, with 21 bases sitting between them. The DNA for the CDR3 is TGTGCCACCAGTACCGAGGATAGGGTGTTGGGAGATACGCAGTATTTT. It yields the protein CATSTEDRVLGDTQYF.

The CDR3 bases are TGTGCCTGGAGATGGGGGTTGAGCGGGAACACTGAAGCTTTCTTT. Its translation: CAWRWGLSGNTEAFF. The genes are TRBV30 and TRBJ1-1; a possible D gene is TRBD1 (5 bases). The CDR3 runs to 15 residues. Germline assignment: CDR1 GTSNPN and CDR2 SVGIG (reference sequence). Trimming pared 3 bases from V and 1 base from J, leaving 15 bases between.

The V and J genes are TRBV6-5 and TRBJ1-1, with D unresolved. V lost 8 bases to trimming and J lost 2 bases, with 18 bases between them. The germline gives CDR1 MNHEY, CDR2 SVGAGI. The CDR3 loop spans 15 amino acids. CDR3 loop: CASRVTRELNTEAFF. For the CDR3, the DNA is TGTGCCAGCCGGGTAACAAGGGAACTTAACACTGAAGCTTTCTTT.

The chain carries TRBV7-9 and TRBJ1-1, with D tentatively TRBD1 (5 bases). Germline V gene sequence: CDR1 SEHNR, CDR2 FQNEAQ (reference sequence). Trimming stripped 1 base from V and 4 bases from J, with 13 bases between. The CDR3 consists of 15 residues. CDR3 DNA sequence: TGTGCCAGCAGCTTAGGCGTCAGGGAAGGCACTGAAGCTTTCTTT. Encoded protein: CASSLGVREGTEAFF. The full variable domain, its missing parts supplied by reference TRBV7-9 and TRBJ1-1, is DTGVSQNPRHKITKRGQNVTFRCDPISEHNRLYWYRQTLGQGPEFLTYFQNEAQLEKSRLLSDRFSAERPKGSFSTLEIQRTEQGDSAMYLCASSLGVREGTEAFFGQGTRLTVV.

This clone has just one count. The chain employs TRBV29-1 and TRBJ1-5; TRBD1 might be the D (5 bases). Looked up from germline, CDR1 is SQVTM and CDR2 is ANQGSEA. Trimming took off 4 bases at V and 4 bases at J, with 11 bases between the two ends. The CDR3 loop spans 13 amino acids. CDR3 in DNA: TGCAGCGTTGCGACAGAAACTAATCAGCCCCAGCATTTT. Protein: CSVATETNQPQHF.

This clone appeared a few times. V gene TRBV27 combines with J gene TRBJ1-6, with a possible D match to TRBD1 (6 bases). The CDR3 length is 15 residues. Trimming pared 5 bases from V and 9 bases from J, leaving 17 bases between. Germline V CDR1 and CDR2: MNHEY, SMNVEV (reference sequence). The CDR3 loop is CASSPQGGFGSPLHF. The CDR3 bases are TGTGCCAGCAGTCCACAGGGAGGGTTTGGTTCACCCCTCCACTTT.

The rearrangement uses TRBV30 and TRBJ2-3; 8 positions match TRBD2. V gave up 1 base and J gave up 3 bases; unmatched junction bases: 3. Germline-derived CDR1 and CDR2 are GTSNPN and SVGIG (reference sequence). The CDR3 is 14 amino acids. The CDR3 loop is CAWSGGTRTDTQYF. CDR3 nucleotide sequence: TGTGCCTGGAGTGGGGGGACTAGGACAGATACGCAGTATTTT.

This clone appeared a few times. J is TRBJ1-2 and V is TRBV30; TRBD1 aligns across 7 bases. CDR3 length: 13 residues. From germline, CDR1 is GTSNPN and CDR2 SVGIG (reference sequence). Losses at the gene ends were 0 bases for V and 8 bases for J; bases not matched to a gene: 6. The CDR3 coding sequence is TGTGCCTGGAGTGTCCGGAGGGGGCGCGGCTACACCTTC. Amino acids: CAWSVRRGRGYTF. The variable domain in full, completed from reference TRBV30 and TRBJ1-2, reads SQTIHQWPATLVQPVGSPLSLECTVEGTSNPNLYWYRQAAGRGLQLLFYSVGIGQISSEVPQNLSASRPQDRQFILSSKKLLLSDSGFYLCAWSVRRGRGYTFGSGTRLTVV.

The chain recombines TRBV15 with TRBJ1-2; D is ambiguous. Trimming took off 0 bases at V and 8 bases at J, with 16 bases between the two ends. Per the germline V gene, CDR1 is LNHNV and CDR2 is YYDKDF (reference sequence). CDR3 length equals 15 residues. The CDR3 region is CATSRDPKGSGGYTF. Written as DNA, the CDR3 is TGTGCCACCAGCAGAGATCCGAAAGGGTCGGGGGGCTACACCTTC.

V is TRBV5-1 and J is TRBJ2-6, with D maybe TRBD2 (5 bases). Germline V lookup: CDR1 SGHRS, CDR2 YFSETQ. V was pared by 5 bases and J by 4 bases, with 10 bases between. CDR3 length: 14 residues. DNA of the CDR3: TGCGCCAGCAGGTCCCCGGGGGGGGCCAACGTCCTGACTTTC. Protein: CASRSPGGANVLTF.

The count of this clone is one. The chain combines TRBV29-1 with TRBJ2-5; the D is unclear. V lost 5 bases to trimming and J lost 1 base, with 14 bases between them. The CDR3 spans 14 residues. Germline loops: CDR1 SQVTM, CDR2 ANQGSEA. The CDR3 protein is CSVTSGRAQETQYF. Here the CDR3 DNA reads TGCAGCGTTACGTCGGGCAGAGCCCAAGAGACCCAGTACTTC.

This chain connects TRBV4-3 to TRBJ2-2; D may match TRBD1 or TRBD2 (5 bases each). The CDR3 sequence is 18 residues long. The V gene lost 2 bases and the J gene lost 1 base, with 17 bases spanning the gap. From germline, CDR1 is LGHNA and CDR2 YSLEER. The chain's CDR3 is CASSQPPAGTMNTGELFF. The DNA for the CDR3 is TGCGCCAGCAGCCAACCGCCGGCAGGGACGATGAACACCGGGGAGCTGTTTTTT.

The chain employs TRBV30 and TRBJ2-2; maybe TRBD1 (5 bases). Germline CDR1 reads GTSNPN; CDR2 reads SVGIG (reference sequence). There are 13 residues in the CDR3. Deletions cut 1 base from V and 5 bases from J, with 8 bases between. CDR3 loop: CAWSGQGTGELFF. The CDR3 nucleotides are TGTGCCTGGAGTGGGCAGGGTACCGGGGAGCTGTTTTTT.

The rearrangement joins TRBV9 to TRBJ2-5, with no clear D. V lost 4 bases, J lost 7 bases, and 14 bases lay in between. The germline V gene has CDR1 SGDLS and CDR2 YYNGEE. This CDR3 has 13 residues. CDR3 protein: CASSQSPPGTQYF. In DNA form, the CDR3 reads TGTGCCAGCAGCCAATCCCCCCCGGGGACCCAGTACTTC.

The rearrangement links TRBV29-1 to TRBJ1-2; 8 nucleotides align to TRBD1. The germline CDR1 and CDR2 sequences are SQVTM and ANQGSEA. The V gene end was trimmed by 5 bases and the J gene end by 6 bases; junction bases not matched to a gene: 14. The CDR3 is 15 amino acids. This chain's CDR3 is CSVRDFRGQVDGYTF. The CDR3 DNA reads TGCAGCGTTCGCGACTTCAGGGGGCAGGTGGATGGCTACACCTTC.

The table lists this clone with a few counts. The CDR3 is CASSPPGRRGEQFF. CDR3 sequence (DNA): TGTGCCAGCAGTCCCCCGGGCCGCCGAGGGGAGCAGTTCTTC. V usage is TRBV2 and J usage is TRBJ2-1; TRBD2 is a possible D gene (5 bases). The length of the CDR3 is 14 residues. V lost 5 bases, J lost 10 bases, and 18 bases lay in between. The germline V gene encodes CDR1 SNHLY and CDR2 FYNNEI.

V gene TRBV7-9 combines with J gene TRBJ2-6; D is ambiguous. V was cut by 2 bases and J by 1 base, with 6 bases left in between. The V gene's germline CDR1 is SEHNR and CDR2 FQNEAQ (reference sequence). This CDR3 has 15 residues. DNA for the CDR3: TGTGCCAGCAGCTTATGGGGTTCTGGGGCCAACGTCCTGACTTTC. This encodes CASSLWGSGANVLTF.

The V gene is TRBV4-1, the J gene TRBJ2-7; unclear D gene. This CDR3 comprises 14 residues. Germline CDR1 reads MGHRA; CDR2 reads YSYEKL. Trimming cost V 0 bases and J 3 bases, with 9 bases left between them. CDR3 residues: CASSQDYINYEQYF. For the CDR3, the DNA is TGCGCCAGCAGCCAAGATTATATAAACTACGAGCAGTACTTC.

The CDR3 coding sequence is TGTGCCAGCAGTTTGACCGGGGAGCTGTTTTTT. As protein: CASSLTGELFF. This chain joins TRBV28 and TRBJ2-2; D gene ambiguous. Trimming stripped 3 bases from V and 5 bases from J, with 1 base between. Per the germline V gene, CDR1 is MDHEN and CDR2 is SYDVKM. CDR3 size: 11 residues.

Of note for this clone: Because the CDR3's place on the DNA is in doubt, the DNA is left out and the CDR3 is given as listed by TCRdb. J is TRBJ1-5 and V is TRBV27. The CDR3 is 16 amino acids long, termini counted. Per germline, CDR1 MNHEY and CDR2 SMNVEV (reference sequence). The CDR3 sequence: CASSSSRGFGNQPQHF.

The chain links TRBV29-1 to TRBJ1-1, with D uncertain. This CDR3 contains 11 residues. Looked up from germline, CDR1 is SQVTM and CDR2 is ANQGSEA. CDR3 DNA: TGCAGTTCCATTGACAACACTGAAGCTTTCTTT. Protein sequence: CSSIDNTEAFF.

V is TRBV29-1 and J is TRBJ2-1; tentative D call: TRBD2 (6 bases). CDR1 and CDR2 from the germline V gene are SQVTM and ANQGSEA. V was cut by 7 bases and J by 0 bases, with 16 bases left in between. The CDR3 runs to 15 residues. For the CDR3, the DNA is TGCAGCGCCCGTAGCGGTTTGAGCTCCTACAATGAGCAGTTCTTC. This gives the protein CSARSGLSSYNEQFF.